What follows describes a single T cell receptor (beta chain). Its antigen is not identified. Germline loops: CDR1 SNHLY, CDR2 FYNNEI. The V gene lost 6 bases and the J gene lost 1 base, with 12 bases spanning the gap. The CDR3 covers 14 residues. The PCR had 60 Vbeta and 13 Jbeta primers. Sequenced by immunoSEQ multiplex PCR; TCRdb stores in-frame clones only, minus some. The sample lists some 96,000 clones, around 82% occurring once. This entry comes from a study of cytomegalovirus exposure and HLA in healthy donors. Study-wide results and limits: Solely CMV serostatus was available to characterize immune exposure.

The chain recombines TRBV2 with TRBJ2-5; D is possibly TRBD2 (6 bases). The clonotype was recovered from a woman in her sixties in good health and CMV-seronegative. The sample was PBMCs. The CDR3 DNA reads TGTGCCAGCAGGATTATGGGGGGCCAAGAGACCCAGTACTTC. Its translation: CASRIMGGQETQYF. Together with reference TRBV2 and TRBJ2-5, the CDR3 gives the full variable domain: EPEVTQTPSHQVTQMGQEVILRCVPISNHLYFYWYRQILGQKVEFLVSFYNNEISEKSEIFDDQFSVERPDGSNFTLKIRSTKLEDSAMYFCASRIMGGQETQYFGPGTRLLVL.